The table lists the clone carrying this T cell receptor (beta chain) with many counts. Its antigen remains unknown. Building of the TCR beta libraries involved iRepertoire HTBI primers and Arm-PCR of CDR3 regions. From the multiplex PCR reads, TCRdb called clonotypes with MiXCR, one entry per CDR3 protein. In the table there are fewer than 350,000 distinct CDR3 sequences, 15% to 20% of which are singletons. Sample time point: newly diagnosed GD, antithyroid drugs for less than 3 months. RNA isolated from PBMCs was used to make the TCR library. These data belong to a study of regulatory T cells in long-lasting Graves disease. Study-level background: Newly diagnosed Graves' patients had under 3 months of antithyroid drugs. Study results and limitations: Persistent Graves' patients showed a TCR diversity that was lower than that of newly diagnosed ones. Rather than thyroid tissue, only peripheral blood underwent study.

The sequencing here drew on peripheral blood mononuclear cells (PBMCs), taken at new diagnosis, from a patient treated with antithyroid drugs. This receptor was obtained from a female donor with Graves disease.

The CDR3 here is CASSQDQSYEQYF. The CDR3 DNA is TGTGCCAGCAGCCAAGATCAGTCCTACGAGCAGTACTTC. The genes are TRBV3-1 and TRBJ2-7; no clear D gene. Germline V CDR1 and CDR2: LGHDT, YNNKEL (reference sequence). The CDR3 extends over 13 amino acids. V lost 0 bases and J 1 base, leaving 4 bases between the germline ends.